The clone carrying this TCR beta chain was picked up a small number of times. Its antigen is still unknown. Trimming stripped 1 base from V and 7 bases from J, with 10 bases between. CDR1 is PRHDT and CDR2 is FYEKMQ in the germline V gene (reference sequence). This CDR3 has 13 amino acids. Sample time point: healthy volunteer bleed at 2 weeks. Unfractionated whole blood was the source of the extracted total RNA. The sample originates from a study of human T cells and chemical hapten exposure. For the study at large: Per-sample TCR yields varied mainly from small pooled library volume differences.

General study findings and limits: TCRs above 1 in 1000 frequency did not change with DPC sensitization.

Attachment of unique molecular identifiers to individual cDNA molecules was performed in the library. Per the study methods: Sample TCR counts, which ranged from roughly 23,224 to 750,000, had a median of around 93,000. Each CDR3 protein is one row after TCRdb ran MiXCR on the RACE reads. TCRdb, rather than the study authors, made the V and J calls. The table lists some 120,000 distinct CDR3 sequences, about 9% of them singletons. The rearrangement links TRBV13 to TRBJ1-1, with D perhaps TRBD1 (5 bases). The receptor was isolated from a male donor in good health. Some clones in this sample may be carry-over from other donors' samples. Sequencing was performed on whole blood. CDR3 bases: TGTGCCAGCAGCTTAGAGGCCGGGGGTGAAGCTTTCTTT. Its protein product is CASSLEAGGEAFF.